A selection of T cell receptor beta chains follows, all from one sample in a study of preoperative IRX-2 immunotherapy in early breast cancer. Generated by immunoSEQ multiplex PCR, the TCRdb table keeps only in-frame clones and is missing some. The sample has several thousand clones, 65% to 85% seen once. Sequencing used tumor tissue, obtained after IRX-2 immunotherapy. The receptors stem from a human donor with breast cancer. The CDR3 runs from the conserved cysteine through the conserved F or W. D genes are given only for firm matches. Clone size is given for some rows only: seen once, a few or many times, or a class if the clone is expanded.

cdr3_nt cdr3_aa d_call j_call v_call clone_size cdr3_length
TGTGCCAGCAGCTTGGTCCCCACGGCCGGGAGCAATCAGCCCCAGCATTTT CASSLVPTAGSNQPQHF - TRBJ1-5 TRBV11-3 few 17
TGCGCCAGCAGTCAATCGCAGGGGTCCTATAATTCACCCCTCCACTTT CASSQSQGSYNSPLHF - TRBJ1-6 TRBV23-1 once 16
TGTGCCAGTAGTATAGTTGGAGGACAGGCGTCCTACGAGCAGTACTTC CASSIVGGQASYEQYF TRBD1 TRBJ2-7 TRBV19 - 16
TGTGCCAGCAGTTTTGTACAGGGCAATAATGAAAAACTGTTTTTT CASSFVQGNNEKLFF - TRBJ1-4 TRBV28 - 15
TGTGCCAGCAGCGCCGGTTCGTGGGGCGAGCAGTACTTC CASSAGSWGEQYF - TRBJ2-7 TRBV9 - 13
TGTGCCAGTAGTATTCTCGGGATCAATTTCTATGGCTACACCTTC CASSILGINFYGYTF - TRBJ1-2 TRBV19 - 15
TGCAGCGGCCTGACAGGGGGGAACGAAAAACTGTTTTTT CSGLTGGNEKLFF TRBD1 TRBJ1-4 TRBV29-1 - 13
TGTGCCAGCTCACCATCTAATATCAGGGGCAGCTATGGCTACACCTTC CASSPSNIRGSYGYTF - TRBJ1-2 TRBV18 - 16
TGTGCCAGCAGCTTAGAACCATCAGGGGCCCAGCCCCAGCATTTT CASSLEPSGAQPQHF - TRBJ1-5 TRBV11-3 - 15
TGTGCCTGGGGACCAGTCGGCACTGAAGCTTTCTTT CAWGPVGTEAFF - TRBJ1-1 TRBV30 - 12
TGTGCCAGCAGCTCTTACAGGGATGGGAACACTGAAGCTTTCTTT CASSSYRDGNTEAFF - TRBJ1-1 TRBV11-3 - 15
TGTGCCAGCAGTTTATACCCAAGCGGCTACACCTTC CASSLYPSGYTF - TRBJ1-2 TRBV28 - 12
TGCAGCGTTCCCAGACTAGCGGGCGGCTGGGAGCAGTTCTTC CSVPRLAGGWEQFF TRBD2 TRBJ2-1 TRBV29-1 - 14
TGTGCCAGCAGCCAACCACAGGGGGTGAATGAAAAACTGTTTTTT CASSQPQGVNEKLFF TRBD1 TRBJ1-4 TRBV14 - 15
TGTGCCAGCTCACCACCGTCCGGGACAGGGGCCTACGAGCAGTACTTC CASSPPSGTGAYEQYF TRBD1 TRBJ2-7 TRBV18 - 16
TGCGCCAGCTCGCGGACTTCTGATCAGCCCCAGCATTTT CASSRTSDQPQHF - TRBJ1-5 TRBV10-2 - 13
TGTGCCAGCAGCAATACAGGGAGCTCTGGGGCCAACGTCCTGACTTTC CASSNTGSSGANVLTF - TRBJ2-6 TRBV14 - 16
TGCGCCAGCAGTCACTCCCCCCGGGATTCACCCCTCCACTTT CASSHSPRDSPLHF - TRBJ1-6 TRBV23-1 - 14
TGTGCCAGCAGCTTGGACCCACGACACAGGGGGCTGCGCGGGGAGCTGTTTTTT CASSLDPRHRGLRGELFF TRBD1 TRBJ2-2 TRBV11-3 - 18
TGTGCCAGCAGCTCACGACAGGGTCGGCAAGAGACCCAGTACTTC CASSSRQGRQETQYF TRBD1 TRBJ2-5 TRBV11-3 - 15
TGTGCCATCAGTGAGTCGAATGGCGAGCAGTACTTC CAISESNGEQYF - TRBJ2-7 TRBV10-3 - 12
TGTGCCAGCAGCCCCGCATTCTGGCGGGGGACGAGCACAGATACGCAGTATTTT CASSPAFWRGTSTDTQYF TRBD2 TRBJ2-3 TRBV11-3 - 18
TGCGCCAGCAGCTCCTCCGGGACAGGGGGCCGAACAATGGGCTACACCTTC CASSSSGTGGRTMGYTF TRBD1 TRBJ1-2 TRBV4-1 - 17
TGTGCCAGCAGCCGCCTATTACTAGTGGTGCGAGGGGATGAGCAGTTCTTC CASSRLLLVVRGDEQFF - TRBJ2-1 TRBV6-8 - 17
TGTGCCAGCAGGGGGGTGCGTTTGAACACTGAAGCTTTCTTT CASRGVRLNTEAFF - TRBJ1-1 TRBV28 - 14
TGTGCCAGCAGTGCTTGGGACACCGCTAACTATGGCTACACCTTC CASSAWDTANYGYTF - TRBJ1-2 TRBV6-8 - 15
TGTGCCAGTAAGGACAGGGGGGACTATGGCTACACCTTC CASKDRGDYGYTF TRBD1 TRBJ1-2 TRBV19 - 13
TGTGCCAGCAGTTCTCGAGCGGGGGTAAACATTCAGTACTTC CASSSRAGVNIQYF TRBD2 TRBJ2-4 TRBV28 - 14
TGTGCCAGCAGTCTGACGGGGGACAGACAAGAGACCCAGTACTTC CASSLTGDRQETQYF - TRBJ2-5 TRBV28 once 15
TGTGCCAGCAGCCCGACCCGGGGGCTCGGAAACACCATATATTTT CASSPTRGLGNTIYF - TRBJ1-3 TRBV11-3 few 15
TGTGCCAGCTCAGCAGCCCTCACAGGTCACAATGAGCAGTTCTTC CASSAALTGHNEQFF - TRBJ2-1 TRBV18 - 15
TGTGCCAGCAGCCAAAGACTAGCGGGAGTAGGCACAGATACGCAGTATTTT CASSQRLAGVGTDTQYF TRBD2 TRBJ2-3 TRBV14 - 17
TGTGCCAGTAGTACCGGACAGGGGGCTGGAAACACCATATATTTT CASSTGQGAGNTIYF TRBD1 TRBJ1-3 TRBV19 once 15
TGTGCCAGCAGTGACACAGGGGACCGGGGAGGATATGAAAAACTGTTTTTT CASSDTGDRGGYEKLFF TRBD1 TRBJ1-4 TRBV11-3 - 17
TGTGCCAGCAGCCCCTTAGGGGGAGGCAATCAGCCCCAGCATTTT CASSPLGGGNQPQHF - TRBJ1-5 TRBV6-8 - 15
TGTGCCAGCAGTTACGGGCAGGGACTTGGGTACGAGCAGTACTTC CASSYGQGLGYEQYF - TRBJ2-7 TRBV6-8 - 15
TGTGCCAGCAGTTTATCCAGACAGGGGGCTTGGGAGCAGTACTTC CASSLSRQGAWEQYF TRBD1 TRBJ2-7 TRBV28 once 15
TGTGCCAGCAGTGAATATGGCAGGGGGAACACCGGGGAGCTGTTTTTT CASSEYGRGNTGELFF - TRBJ2-2 TRBV25-1 - 16
TGTGCCAGCAGGGCTAGCGGGGGCCGCGGCTCCTACAATGAGCAGTTCTTC CASRASGGRGSYNEQFF TRBD2 TRBJ2-1 TRBV7-7 - 17
TGTGCCTGGAGTTCCCGCGGGGCACTCGGCTACACCTTC CAWSSRGALGYTF - TRBJ1-2 TRBV30 - 13
TGTGCCAGCAGCTTAAGGCTAGCGGGAGGTCGAAATACGCAGTATTTT CASSLRLAGGRNTQYF TRBD2 TRBJ2-3 TRBV11-3 - 16
TGTGCCAGCTCACCTTGGGACAGCTCCCAAGAGACCCAGTACTTC CASSPWDSSQETQYF TRBD1 TRBJ2-5 TRBV18 - 15
TGTGCCAGTAGTATGGTAAGGGGGGCGAGTGAGCAGTTCTTC CASSMVRGASEQFF - TRBJ2-1 TRBV19 - 14
TGTGCCCGGGCTAGCGGACCCGACAATGAGCAGTTCTTC CARASGPDNEQFF TRBD2 TRBJ2-1 TRBV6-8 few 13
TGTGCCAGCAGGGAAGGGTCCGGGGCCAACGTCCTGACTTTC CASREGSGANVLTF - TRBJ2-6 TRBV11-3 few 14
TGTGCCAGCAGAGCCGGGACGAACTACGGGGAGCTGTTTTTT CASRAGTNYGELFF - TRBJ2-2 TRBV28 - 14
TGTGCCAGCGGCCGCCGGTGGCCCAATCAGCCCCAGCATTTT CASGRRWPNQPQHF - TRBJ1-5 TRBV11-3 - 14
TGTGCCAGCAGTAATCGGGACAGCACCTACGAGCAGTACTTC CASSNRDSTYEQYF TRBD1 TRBJ2-7 TRBV28 - 14
TGTGCCAGCAGTTACTCGGGGTTCCAAGAGACCCAGTACTTC CASSYSGFQETQYF - TRBJ2-5 TRBV6-8 - 14
TGTGCCAGCAGCCAAGGGGCGGGGGTCCACGAGCAGTACTTC CASSQGAGVHEQYF TRBD2 TRBJ2-7 TRBV11-3 - 14
TGTGCCAGCATCTTGGGACAGGGGAACACCGGGGAGCTGTTTTTT CASILGQGNTGELFF TRBD1 TRBJ2-2 TRBV2 - 15
TGTGCCAGCTCACGCCAGGATACCGCCTCATACGAGCAGTACTTC CASSRQDTASYEQYF - TRBJ2-7 TRBV18 - 15
TGCGCCAGCACCTGGGACATACGCACAGATACGCAGTATTTT CASTWDIRTDTQYF - TRBJ2-3 TRBV5-1 - 14
TGTGCCATCACAGCGCGGACAGAGAACACCGGGGAGCTGTTTTTT CAITARTENTGELFF - TRBJ2-2 TRBV6-8 - 15
TGTGCCAGCTCAGAACCGGGACAGGGCTTCTACGAGCAGTACTTC CASSEPGQGFYEQYF TRBD1 TRBJ2-7 TRBV18 - 15
TGTGCCAGCAGCTTGGGCGGGGGTCGGGGACAGCCCCAGCATTTT CASSLGGGRGQPQHF - TRBJ1-5 TRBV11-3 once 15
TGTGCCAGTAAACCCGGCGGGACGGGAGGTAGGGAGCTGTTTTTT CASKPGGTGGRELFF TRBD2 TRBJ2-2 TRBV19 - 15
TGCGCCAGCAGTCAAACGACCGCCCGACAGGGGGTAACAGAGACCCAGTACTTC CASSQTTARQGVTETQYF TRBD1 TRBJ2-5 TRBV23-1 once 18